A single sample is the source of the 19 T cell receptor beta chains below, sequenced in a study of beta chain features in type 1 diabetes. Expressed TCRB transcripts were sequenced, since all the RNA that had been isolated was reverse transcribed. TCRdb's copy holds only in-frame clones and misses some; the assay was immunoSEQ multiplex PCR. In the table there are 390,000 or so clones, approximately 14% of which are singletons. Sequencing was performed on naive CD4+ T cells from blood. These receptors were taken from a man between 25 and 39 years old in good health.

This rearrangement joins TRBV6-1 to TRBJ2-3; TRBD2 matches at 13 bases. The CDR3 is made up of 15 amino acids. The germline gives CDR1 MNHNS, CDR2 SASEGT. Trimming took 6 bases from V and 4 from J; bases not matched to a gene: 4. The CDR3 is CASSALAGGPDTQYF. CDR3 DNA sequence: TGTGCCAGCAGCGCACTAGCGGGGGGGCCAGATACGCAGTATTTT.

A few counts support this clone. This chain links TRBV2 with TRBJ1-2; no definite D call. V lost 2 bases and J lost 8, with 12 bases in between. Germline V gene sequence: CDR1 SNHLY, CDR2 FYNNEI. The CDR3 loop spans 13 amino acids. DNA for the CDR3: TGTGCCAGCAGTGAAAGGGCGAATGTCGGCTACACCTTC. This encodes CASSERANVGYTF.

This clone has more than one count but fewer than ten. The V gene is TRBV10-3, the J gene TRBJ1-1; D is perhaps TRBD1 (5 bases). Trimming took off 5 bases at V and 3 bases at J, with 16 bases between the two ends. The germline V gene encodes CDR1 ENHRY and CDR2 SYGVKD. The CDR3 has 15 residues. Here the CDR3 reads CAISNAQGAYTEAFF. CDR3 nucleotide sequence: TGTGCCATCAGTAACGCTCAAGGGGCTTACACTGAAGCTTTCTTT.

This rearrangement joins TRBV14 to TRBJ2-2; D unresolved. This CDR3 spans 16 amino acids. The V end was cut by 0 bases, the J end by 4 bases, with 12 bases between. CDR1 is SGHDN and CDR2 is FVKESK in the germline V gene. The CDR3 region has the DNA TGTGCCAGCAGCCAAGAGGCAGCCGTTGGCACCGGGGAGCTGTTTTTT. Protein product: CASSQEAAVGTGELFF.

A few counts support this clone. The chain recombines TRBV5-6 with TRBJ1-1; perhaps TRBD1 as D (5 bases). This CDR3 contains 14 residues. From germline, CDR1 is SGHDT and CDR2 YYEEEE. Trimming stripped 0 bases from V and 9 bases from J, with 15 bases between. The CDR3: CASSLVGQYVKAFF. CDR3 in DNA: TGTGCCAGCAGCTTGGTGGGGCAGTACGTAAAAGCTTTCTTT.

Regarding this clone: The same CDR3 also results from other DNA sequences found in this sample. The chain couples TRBV9 to TRBJ2-5, with 10 nucleotides matching TRBD2. Germline lookup yields CDR1 SGDLS and CDR2 YYNGEE. This CDR3 has 17 amino acids. V trimming: 0 bases; J trimming: 2 bases; junction bases outside the gene matches: 7. The CDR3, as DNA: TGTGCCAGCAGCGTAGATCCTAGCGGGGGCCTGCAAGAGACCCAGTACTTC. Encoded protein: CASSVDPSGGLQETQYF.

The rearrangement links TRBV7-2 to TRBJ1-2, with 9 bases identical to TRBD1. J was trimmed by 7 bases and V by 5 bases; bases with no gene match: 2. Germline lookup yields CDR1 SGHTA and CDR2 FQGNSA. This CDR3 is 12 amino acids long. The CDR3 DNA reads TGTGCCAGCAGCGCGGACAGGGGTGGCTACACCTTC. It codes for CASSADRGGYTF.

The chain recombines TRBV25-1 with TRBJ2-7; TRBD1 might be the D (6 bases). The CDR3 spans 14 residues. Germline CDR1 is MGHDK and CDR2 is SYGVNS. V shed 2 bases and J shed 0 bases, with 8 bases lying between them. The DNA for the CDR3 is TGTGCCAGCAGTGAACAGGGGAACTCCTACGAGCAGTACTTC. This codes for CASSEQGNSYEQYF.

The table lists this clone with a count of one. The chain recombines TRBV5-6 with TRBJ2-6; TRBD1 matches at 8 bases. J lost 2 bases, V lost 3 bases, and 13 bases had no gene match. The length of the CDR3 is 19 residues. The germline CDR1 and CDR2 sequences are SGHDT and YYEEEE. This CDR3 is CASSSTLRDRRAGANVLTF. The CDR3 DNA follows: TGTGCCAGCAGCTCCACCCTGCGGGACAGGAGGGCTGGGGCCAACGTCCTGACTTTC.

This clone has a handful of counts. This chain connects TRBV30 to TRBJ2-3, with 8 positions matching TRBD2. V trimming: 0 bases; J trimming: 8 bases; junction bases outside the gene matches: 4. Germline CDR1 reads GTSNPN; CDR2 reads SVGIG (reference sequence). This CDR3 region has 13 residues. CDR3 nucleotide sequence: TGTGCCTGGAGTGTAGCGGGAGCCCTTACGCAGTATTTT. Its translation is CAWSVAGALTQYF.

V and J are TRBV5-4 and TRBJ2-1, with D possibly matching TRBD1 (5 bases). Germline V CDR1 and CDR2: SGHNT, YYREEE (reference sequence). The CDR3 covers 15 residues. Trimming left V 0 bases short and J 5 bases short, with 12 bases between. CDR3 loop: CASSLAPGSHNEQFF. Written as DNA, the CDR3 is TGTGCCAGCAGCTTGGCTCCAGGGTCACACAATGAGCAGTTCTTC.

This clone was counted a few times. The chain links TRBV18 to TRBJ2-3; D is ambiguous. Germline CDR1 KGHSH, CDR2 LQKENI. V lost 2 bases to trimming and J lost 1 base, with 10 bases between them. The CDR3 runs 15 residues. The CDR3 DNA reads as TGTGCCAGCTCACCAAGACCAACCGGCACAGATACGCAGTATTTT. It specifies CASSPRPTGTDTQYF. Full variable domain (outside the CDR3, taken from reference TRBV18 and TRBJ2-3): NAGVMQNPRHLVRRRGQEARLRCSPMKGHSHVYWYRQLPEEGLKFMVYLQKENIIDESGMPKERFSAEFPKEGPSILRIQQVVRGDSAAYFCASSPRPTGTDTQYFGPGTRLTVL.

This clone came up many times. This rearrangement joins TRBV9 to TRBJ2-3, with TRBD2 matching over 7 bases. The CDR3 runs 13 residues. Germline CDR1 and CDR2: SGDLS and YYNGEE. The junction had 4 bases not matched to a gene; V was cut back by 2 bases and J by 7 bases. The CDR3 here is CASSVSGRNTQYF. The CDR3 nucleotides are TGTGCCAGCAGCGTTAGCGGGCGAAATACGCAGTATTTT.

The table lists this clone with a few counts. The rearrangement uses TRBV4-3 and TRBJ2-1; 7 bases are shared with TRBD1. J gave up 7 bases and V 1 base, and 10 bases lay outside the gene matches. CDR1 is LGHNA, CDR2 YSLEER, per germline. This CDR3 spans 16 amino acids. CDR3 coding DNA: TGCGCCAGCAGCCAAGGACCGGGACAGCGGCAAAATGAGCAGTTCTTC. It codes for CASSQGPGQRQNEQFF.

This clone was seen a handful of times. The rearrangement uses TRBV5-1 and TRBJ2-1; D is undetermined. CDR1 SGHRS and CDR2 YFSETQ come from the germline V gene. CDR3 length equals 12 residues. V lost 4 bases and J 10 bases, leaving 12 bases between the germline ends. The CDR3 sequence: CASSQSFREQFF. CDR3 nucleotides: TGCGCCAGCAGCCAATCATTCAGGGAGCAGTTCTTC.

The V call is TRBV5-6, the J call TRBJ2-7, with TRBD2 identical over 10 bases. CDR1 SGHDT and CDR2 YYEEEE come from the germline V gene. V lost 1 base and J lost 4; bases outside the gene matches: 5. The CDR3 consists of 15 residues. The CDR3 sequence: CASSLWASGSYEQYV. CDR3 in DNA: TGTGCCAGCAGCTTGTGGGCTAGCGGGAGTTACGAGCAGTACGTC.

The genes are TRBV29-1 and TRBJ1-1, with 9 bases lining up with TRBD1. Germline V gives CDR1 SQVTM, CDR2 ANQGSEA. This CDR3 region has 14 residues. Trimming at V came to 7 bases and at J to 2 bases, leaving 8 bases not matched to a gene. The CDR3 loop is CSGADRGGNTEAFF. The CDR3 DNA reads as TGCAGCGGCGCCGACAGGGGGGGAAACACTGAAGCTTTCTTT.

V and J are TRBV25-1 and TRBJ2-3; 10 nucleotides align to TRBD2. This CDR3 is 16 amino acids long. Germline values: CDR1 MGHDK, CDR2 SYGVNS. V dropped 4 bases and J dropped 6; count of bases not matched to a gene: 10. The CDR3 nucleotides are TGTGCCAGCAGTGGACTTAGCGGGGGGCGGGCCGATACGCAGTATTTT. Its translation: CASSGLSGGRADTQYF.

CDR3 DNA sequence: TGTGCCAGCAGCCCGCGGACTAGCGGGAGGGCCTCTGAGCAGTTCTTC. Translated: CASSPRTSGRASEQFF. The V gene is TRBV7-3, the J gene TRBJ2-1; 15 positions agree with TRBD2. Germline loops: CDR1 SGHTA, CDR2 FQGTGA. V was clipped by 5 bases and J by 9 bases; unmatched bases: 8. The CDR3 totals 16 residues.